Following are 3 T cell receptor beta chains from one sample sequenced in a study of PD-L1 blockade in urothelial cancer. The repertoire was sequenced with immunoSEQ multiplex PCR; TCRdb's copy has only in-frame clones and lacks some. The data contain around 43,000 clones, roughly 90% of them singletons. Sample time point: pretreatment peripheral blood. The sequenced sample was PBMCs, obtained around atezolizumab (anti-PD-L1) treatment. These TCRs come from a donor at least 40 years old with urothelial cancer.

Remarks on this clone: Other DNA sequences in this specimen translate into the identical CDR3. This chain uses TRBV7-9 with TRBJ1-1, with D uncertain. The CDR3 loop spans 12 amino acids. V was shortened by 5 bases and J by 4 bases, with 8 bases between the two germline ends. The V gene's germline CDR1 is SEHNR and CDR2 FQNEAQ (reference sequence). The DNA for the CDR3 is TGTGCCAGCAGCCCCCGGGGCACTGAAGCTTTCTTT. Translated, it gives CASSPRGTEAFF.

The chain carries TRBV30 and TRBJ2-1; possibly TRBD2 for D (6 bases). Germline V gene sequence: CDR1 GTSNPN, CDR2 SVGIG (reference sequence). Trimming removed 2 bases at V and 12 bases at J, with 11 bases between. The CDR3 runs 11 residues. CDR3 nucleotides: TGTGCCTGGAGTACCAGACTAGTGCAGTTCTTC. Translation: CAWSTRLVQFF.

The chain has TRBV18 and TRBJ1-5; a possible D gene is TRBD1 (6 bases). Germline CDR1 KGHSH, CDR2 LQKENI. The CDR3 runs 14 residues. The ends were cut back, 6 bases at V and 4 bases at J, with 13 bases in the middle. The DNA of the CDR3 is TGTGCCAGCTCCCACAGGGAGGGGAATCAGCCCCAGCATTTT. Amino acids: CASSHREGNQPQHF.